The 21 T cell receptor beta chains below come from one sample, sequenced in a study of cytomegalovirus exposure and HLA in healthy donors. Generated by immunoSEQ multiplex PCR, the TCRdb table keeps only in-frame clones and is missing some. The table includes 150,000 to 200,000 clones, 85% to 90% detected once. Sequenced input: PBMCs. Receptor source: a woman under 30 in good health and CMV-seropositive.

The chain is built from TRBV14 and TRBJ2-4, with 9 positions matching TRBD1. The ends lost 2 bases at V and 7 bases at J; junction bases unmatched: 9. This CDR3 has 16 amino acids. Per germline, CDR1 SGHDN and CDR2 FVKESK. The CDR3 is CASSQLTGTGRNIQYF. The CDR3 nucleotides read TGTGCCAGCAGCCAACTAACCGGGACAGGGAGGAACATTCAGTACTTC.

This clone was seen more than once but under ten times. CDR3 protein: CASSPRQGFYEQYF. Written as DNA, the CDR3 is TGTGCCAGCAGCCCTCGACAGGGCTTCTACGAGCAGTACTTC. V is TRBV7-2 and J is TRBJ2-7; 7 positions agree with TRBD1. Germline V gene sequence: CDR1 SGHTA, CDR2 FQGNSA. Unmatched junction bases numbered 7, after V lost 5 bases and J lost 3 bases. The CDR3 runs 14 residues.

This chain uses TRBV5-1 with TRBJ2-7, with TRBD2 identical over 9 bases. The CDR3 sequence is 15 residues long. J lost 0 bases, V lost 2 bases, and 3 bases had no gene match. Germline CDR1 and CDR2: SGHRS and YFSETQ. CDR3 bases: TGCGCCAGCAGCTTCCAGACTAGCGGCTCCTACGAGCAGTACTTC. Translated, it gives CASSFQTSGSYEQYF. The variable domain in full, with the rest retrieved from reference TRBV5-1 and TRBJ2-7, is KAGVTQTPRYLIKTRGQQVTLSCSPISGHRSVSWYQQTPGQGLQFLFEYFSETQRNKGNFPGRFSGRQFSNSRSEMNVSTLELGDSALYLCASSFQTSGSYEQYFGPGTRLTVT.

This clone was observed a single time. The chain carries TRBV6-1 and TRBJ1-2; TRBD1 is a possible D gene (5 bases). This CDR3 comprises 13 residues. Trimming stripped 3 bases from V and 4 bases from J, with 9 bases between. Germline V lookup: CDR1 MNHNS, CDR2 SASEGT. The CDR3: CASSEDKLYGYTF. For the CDR3, the DNA is TGTGCCAGCAGTGAGGACAAGCTCTATGGCTACACCTTC.

The V and J genes are TRBV28 and TRBJ2-4, with D perhaps matching TRBD1 (5 bases). This CDR3 spans 15 amino acids. The germline CDR1 and CDR2 sequences are MDHEN and SYDVKM. Trimming stripped 3 bases from V and 8 bases from J, with 17 bases between. The chain's CDR3 is CASSLQGRDQHIQYF. The CDR3, as DNA: TGTGCCAGCAGTTTGCAGGGCAGGGATCAACACATTCAGTACTTC.

This chain joins TRBV5-1 and TRBJ1-1; 8 bases are shared with TRBD1. After removal of 1 base from V and 5 bases from J, the junction contained 4 bases not matched to a gene. The CDR3 has 14 amino acids. Germline lookup yields CDR1 SGHRS and CDR2 YFSETQ. This CDR3 is CASSLTGGDTEAFF. The CDR3 bases are TGCGCCAGCAGCTTGACAGGGGGTGATACTGAAGCTTTCTTT.

This clone was picked up a small number of times. V and J are TRBV30 and TRBJ1-5; D uncertain. The CDR3 totals 15 residues. Germline V gene sequence: CDR1 GTSNPN, CDR2 SVGIG (reference sequence). Trimming pared 0 bases from V and 4 bases from J, leaving 13 bases between. The CDR3 is CAWSVLGRGNQPQHF. The CDR3 DNA is TGTGCCTGGAGTGTACTTGGGAGAGGGAATCAGCCCCAGCATTTT. The whole variable domain, filled in from reference TRBV30 and TRBJ1-5, reads SQTIHQWPATLVQPVGSPLSLECTVEGTSNPNLYWYRQAAGRGLQLLFYSVGIGQISSEVPQNLSASRPQDRQFILSSKKLLLSDSGFYLCAWSVLGRGNQPQHFGDGTRLSIL.

The chain carries TRBV18 and TRBJ1-4, with TRBD1 matching 12 bases. The germline V gene encodes CDR1 KGHSH and CDR2 LQKENI. This CDR3 spans 19 amino acids. The junction had 15 bases not matched to a gene; V was cut back by 2 bases and J by 8 bases. This CDR3 reads CASSPGDRGRGGLREKLFF. CDR3 in DNA: TGTGCCAGCTCACCAGGGGACAGGGGGCGCGGTGGTCTTCGAGAAAAACTGTTTTTT.

The CDR3 protein is CASAVGSTYNEQFF. The CDR3 nucleotides read TGTGCCAGCGCAGTAGGTAGCACCTACAATGAGCAGTTCTTC. The V and J genes are TRBV9 and TRBJ2-1; D is uncertain. Per the germline V gene, CDR1 is SGDLS and CDR2 is YYNGEE. The ends were cut back, 7 bases at V and 2 bases at J, with 13 bases in the middle. The CDR3 covers 14 residues.

The chain has TRBV21-1 and TRBJ2-7; the D call in the table, TRBD2, was not verified against the DNA. TRBV21-1 is a pseudogene segment. The CDR3 runs to 15 residues. The chain's CDR3 is CASSARLATTYEQYF. CDR3 bases: TGTGCCAGCAGCGCCCGACTAGCGACCACCTACGAGCAGTACTTC.

The gene calls are TRBV4-1 and TRBJ2-1, with D unresolved. The V gene lost 0 bases and the J gene lost 0 bases, with 12 bases spanning the gap. The length of the CDR3 is 17 residues. Germline CDR1 reads MGHRA; CDR2 reads YSYEKL. In nucleotides, the CDR3 is TGCGCCAGCAGCCAAGATCGAGGCGGCTACTCCTACAATGAGCAGTTCTTC. Its translation is CASSQDRGGYSYNEQFF.

The rearrangement joins TRBV7-9 to TRBJ2-1, with a tentative D call TRBD2 (6 bases). CDR3 length equals 14 residues. Germline V lookup: CDR1 SEHNR, CDR2 FQNEAQ (reference sequence). Trimming cost V 5 bases and J 3 bases, with 11 bases left between them. DNA of the CDR3: TGTGCCAGCAGCCCCGCGGGGTACTACAATGAGCAGTTCTTC. Protein product: CASSPAGYYNEQFF. Based on the CDR3 plus reference TRBV7-9 and TRBJ2-1, the full variable domain is DTGVSQNPRHKITKRGQNVTFRCDPISEHNRLYWYRQTLGQGPEFLTYFQNEAQLEKSRLLSDRFSAERPKGSFSTLEIQRTEQGDSAMYLCASSPAGYYNEQFFGPGTRLTVL.

The sample holds a few counts of this clone. The chain couples TRBV27 to TRBJ2-1, with D uncertain. Germline V gene lookup returns CDR1 MNHEY and CDR2 SMNVEV (reference sequence). V shed 4 bases and J shed 6 bases, with 13 bases lying between them. The CDR3 consists of 14 residues. CDR3 sequence: CASSYQTTVNEQFF. The DNA of the CDR3 is TGTGCCAGCAGTTATCAGACAACGGTCAATGAGCAGTTCTTC.

In its sample, this clone was seen a few times. The CDR3 reads CASSDPTGSGYTEAFF. As DNA, the CDR3 is TGTGCCAGCAGTGATCCAACAGGGTCGGGGTACACTGAAGCTTTCTTT. The chain employs TRBV25-1 and TRBJ1-1; a possible D gene is TRBD1 (6 bases). Trimming cost V 3 bases and J 3 bases, with 17 bases left between them. Germline-derived CDR1 and CDR2 are MGHDK and SYGVNS. This CDR3 is built from 16 residues.

The chain has TRBV7-2 and TRBJ1-2; 7 positions match TRBD1. The CDR3 covers 14 residues. The V segment lost 5 bases and the J segment 7 bases; nucleotides outside the gene matches: 10. From germline, CDR1 is SGHTA and CDR2 FQGNSA. The DNA for the CDR3 is TGTGCCAGCAGCCACGACAGGGTGTCGAGTGGCTACACCTTC. It specifies CASSHDRVSSGYTF.

J is TRBJ1-5 and V is TRBV2, with TRBD1 matching over 10 bases. The CDR3 loop spans 14 amino acids. V gave up 7 bases and J gave up 6 bases; unmatched junction bases: 6. Germline values: CDR1 SNHLY, CDR2 FYNNEI. The CDR3 bases are TGTGCCAGCAAGCCGACAGGGGGCACTCAGCCCCAGCATTTT. Its protein product is CASKPTGGTQPQHF.

The V call is TRBV5-4, the J call TRBJ1-2; TRBD1 aligns across 10 bases. The V gene end was trimmed by 0 bases and the J gene end by 7 bases; junction bases not matched to a gene: 6. The V gene's germline CDR1 is SGHNT and CDR2 YYREEE (reference sequence). This CDR3 spans 15 amino acids. The CDR3, as DNA: TGTGCCAGCAGCTTGGCGGGACAGGGGATCGTTGGCTACACCTTC. Residues: CASSLAGQGIVGYTF.

The chain joins TRBV11-2 to TRBJ2-7, with 12 bases matching TRBD2. The length of the CDR3 is 19 residues. CDR1 SGHAT and CDR2 FQNNGV come from the germline V gene. Losses at the gene ends were 3 bases for V and 3 bases for J; bases not matched to a gene: 15. The CDR3 nucleotides are TGTGCCAGCAGCTTGAGTTTAAGTCTAGCGGGAGGGTTCGACTACGAGCAGTACTTC. Translation: CASSLSLSLAGGFDYEQYF. The full variable domain, with the rest looked up from reference TRBV11-2 and TRBJ2-7, is EAGVAQSPRYKIIEKRQSVAFWCNPISGHATLYWYQQILGQGPKLLIQFQNNGVVDDSQLPKDRFSAERLKGVDSTLKIQPAKLEDSAVYLCASSLSLSLAGGFDYEQYFGPGTRLTVT.

This rearrangement joins TRBV28 to TRBJ1-2, with D maybe TRBD1 (5 bases). Per germline, CDR1 MDHEN and CDR2 SYDVKM. Trimming shortened V by 3 bases and J by 0 bases, and 8 bases separated the two germline ends. The CDR3 loop spans 14 amino acids. CDR3 bases: TGTGCCAGCAGTTTCACAGGCGCTAACTATGGCTACACCTTC. This sequence encodes CASSFTGANYGYTF.

The chain combines TRBV7-9 with TRBJ2-1, with 11 bases that match TRBD2. The CDR3 is 16 amino acids. Per germline, CDR1 SEHNR and CDR2 FQNEAQ (reference sequence). The trim removed 1 base at V and 7 bases at J, leaving 6 bases unmatched. DNA for the CDR3: TGTGCCAGCAGCTTAGTTGTAACTAGCGGGAGTAATGAGCAGTTCTTC. Amino acid sequence: CASSLVVTSGSNEQFF.

This clone was detected a few times. The genes are TRBV5-1 and TRBJ2-7, with TRBD1 as a possible D gene (5 bases). This CDR3 has 13 residues. Germline V gives CDR1 SGHRS, CDR2 YFSETQ. The V and J ends lost 0 bases and 5 bases respectively, with 9 bases between them. The CDR3 sequence is CASSLGTSNEQYF. CDR3 DNA sequence: TGCGCCAGCAGCTTGGGGACATCGAACGAGCAGTACTTC.